The T cell receptor beta chain under discussion was sequenced for a study of regulatory T cells in long-lasting Graves disease. The CDR3 totals 13 residues. V was cut by 5 bases and J by 3 bases, with 10 bases left in between. Germline V gene sequence: CDR1 MNHNS, CDR2 SASEGT. Time point: persistent/refractory GD, antithyroid drugs over 5 years with positive TRAb. There was RNA extracted from PBMCs, and the TCR library was made from it. Note on this clonotype: The antigen is undetermined.

Sequencing libraries for TCR beta were prepared with iRepertoire HTBI primers and Arm-PCR of CDR3 regions. TCRdb recomputed calls from the multiplex PCR reads with MiXCR, one row per CDR3 protein. The sample has approximately 400,000 distinct CDR3 sequences; less than 25% are singletons. General study points: Clonotypes that were public and shared totalled about 2,500 in persistent patients versus 966 in new patients.

The sample here was peripheral blood mononuclear cells (PBMCs), taken when the disease was refractory, from a patient treated with antithyroid drugs. The chain uses TRBV6-1 and TRBJ1-1; a possible D gene is TRBD1 (5 bases). The receptor was derived from a female donor with Graves disease. DNA for the CDR3: TGTGCCAGCAGTCTACTCAGGGACACTGAAGCTTTCTTT. Protein product: CASSLLRDTEAFF.